This T cell receptor beta chain originates from a study of T cells in Graves' hyperthyroidism and ophthalmopathy. The TCR beta CDR3 regions underwent amplification using RNA transcripts as the source. The HTBI set primed first-round TCR CDR3 RT-PCR. One entry per CDR3 protein, called by TCRdb with MiXCR from the multiplex PCR reads. This sample has roughly 740,000 distinct CDR3 sequences, with about a sixth found just once. Trimming removed 6 bases from V and 3 bases from J, with 14 bases in between. From germline, CDR1 is DFQATT and CDR2 SNEGSKA (reference sequence). The CDR3 runs 13 residues. The sample was blood. The rearrangement joins TRBV20-1 to TRBJ1-2; D is perhaps TRBD1 (5 bases). The sequence was collected from a man between 18 and 35 years old with Graves' hyperthyroidism. The CDR3 loop is CSAGGTVHYGYTF. The CDR3, as DNA: TGCAGTGCGGGGGGGACCGTACACTATGGCTACACCTTC.